The 31 T cell receptor beta chains presented below share a single source sample, sequenced in a study of blood T cell repertoires in COVID-19. The protocol was immunoSEQ multiplex PCR, while the TCRdb copy is restricted to in-frame clones and leaves out a portion. There are around 210,000 clones in the sample; about 84% occur only once, and roughly 7.8% lies in the top ten. The sequenced material came from peripheral blood. The source is a woman at least 80 years old with COVID-19, enrolled during active disease.

The gene calls are TRBV4-1 and TRBJ2-2, with D tentatively TRBD1 (6 bases). CDR1 and CDR2 from the germline V gene are MGHRA and YSYEKL. There are 15 residues in the CDR3. The V gene lost 4 bases and the J gene lost 7 bases, with 16 bases spanning the gap. The CDR3 nucleotides are TGCGCCAGCAGCCTGAGATCTACAGGGATCGGGGAGCTGTTTTTT. It encodes CASSLRSTGIGELFF.

Only one count was recorded for this clone. The chain has TRBV28 and TRBJ1-1; 11 bases are a match to TRBD1. The CDR3 extends over 15 amino acids. Germline CDR1 MDHEN, CDR2 SYDVKM. The ends lost 11 bases at V and 6 bases at J; junction bases unmatched: 14. The CDR3 DNA reads as TGTGCCTCCCCTGGACAGGGGGCTTTGGTGGCTGAAGCTTTCTTT. It encodes CASPGQGALVAEAFF.

The chain links TRBV4-1 to TRBJ1-2; 7 bases agree with TRBD1. Per the germline V gene, CDR1 is MGHRA and CDR2 is YSYEKL. This CDR3 is built from 13 residues. J gave up 6 bases and V 5 bases, and 6 bases lay outside the gene matches. In nucleotides, the CDR3 is TGCGCCAGCAGCGTACGACAGGGAAATGGCTACACCTTC. Its translation is CASSVRQGNGYTF.

V gene TRBV7-3 combines with J gene TRBJ2-2, with a possible D match to TRBD1 (5 bases). The ends were cut back, 7 bases at V and 5 bases at J, with 11 bases in the middle. Germline loops: CDR1 SGHTA, CDR2 FQGTGA. The CDR3 contains 13 residues. CDR3 residues: CASNQGSTGELFF. The CDR3 nucleotides read TGTGCCAGCAACCAGGGAAGTACCGGGGAGCTGTTTTTT.

A single count supports this clone. The chain carries TRBV11-2 and TRBJ2-7; 13 bases are a match to TRBD2. The CDR3 is made up of 17 amino acids. The V segment lost 1 base and the J segment 4 bases; nucleotides outside the gene matches: 7. Per germline, CDR1 SGHAT and CDR2 FQNNGV. CDR3 region: CASSLGPRLAGGYEQYF. The CDR3 nucleotides read TGTGCCAGCAGCTTAGGTCCCCGACTAGCGGGAGGTTACGAGCAGTACTTC. The full variable domain, in which reference TRBV11-2 and TRBJ2-7 provide the parts outside the CDR3, is EAGVAQSPRYKIIEKRQSVAFWCNPISGHATLYWYQQILGQGPKLLIQFQNNGVVDDSQLPKDRFSAERLKGVDSTLKIQPAKLEDSAVYLCASSLGPRLAGGYEQYFGPGTRLTVT.

In its sample, this clone was seen a few times. V and J are TRBV7-9 and TRBJ2-1, with 8 bases aligning to TRBD1. Germline CDR1 is SEHNR and CDR2 is FQNEAQ (reference sequence). V was clipped by 5 bases and J by 4 bases; unmatched bases: 4. The CDR3 is 14 residues long. CDR3 in DNA: TGTGCCAGCAGCGGGGGACAGGCATACAATGAGCAGTTCTTC. Translation: CASSGGQAYNEQFF.

The CDR3 DNA is TGTGCCAGCAGTGACAATCAGGGACAGGGGACTAGGGAGACCCAGTACTTC. It encodes CASSDNQGQGTRETQYF. This chain joins TRBV6-1 and TRBJ2-5, with TRBD1 identical over 10 bases. CDR1 and CDR2 (germline): MNHNS, SASEGT. J lost 5 bases, V lost 3 bases, and 12 bases had no gene match. The CDR3 is 17 amino acids.

This chain connects TRBV4-1 to TRBJ2-7, with D possibly matching TRBD1 (6 bases). Germline V gene lookup returns CDR1 MGHRA and CDR2 YSYEKL. The CDR3 contains 13 residues. Trimming cost V 0 bases and J 7 bases, with 10 bases left between them. CDR3: CASSQEQGREQYF. The DNA of the CDR3 is TGCGCCAGCAGCCAAGAACAGGGCAGGGAGCAGTACTTC.

Only a few counts were recorded for this clone. This chain links TRBV28 with TRBJ2-1, with TRBD2 matching over 10 bases. V trimming: 6 bases; J trimming: 10 bases; junction bases outside the gene matches: 15. Germline V gives CDR1 MDHEN, CDR2 SYDVKM. This CDR3 is built from 16 residues. CDR3 sequence (DNA): TGTGCCAGCAGCCCGCGCCCGGGACTAGCGCCTAGGGAGCAGTTCTTC. This translates into CASSPRPGLAPREQFF.

This rearrangement joins TRBV4-1 to TRBJ2-1; 13 bases match TRBD2. This CDR3 comprises 18 residues. CDR1 and CDR2 from the germline V gene are MGHRA and YSYEKL. V dropped 0 bases and J dropped 6; count of bases not matched to a gene: 8. The CDR3, as DNA: TGCGCCAGCAGCCAAGAGAGCACTAGCGGGAGGGCTGGCAATGAGCAGTTCTTC. This codes for CASSQESTSGRAGNEQFF.

The rearrangement links TRBV15 to TRBJ1-2; 7 bases are a match to TRBD1. V shed 2 bases and J 8 bases; nucleotides not matched to a gene: 11. CDR1 and CDR2 from the germline V gene are LNHNV and YYDKDF (reference sequence). This CDR3 contains 15 residues. In DNA form, the CDR3 reads TGTGCCACCAGCAGACAATTCGGACAGGCCTACGGCTACACCTTC. It yields the protein CATSRQFGQAYGYTF.

This clone turned up a few times. The rearrangement uses TRBV3-1 (or the pseudogene TRBV3-2) and TRBJ2-7, with a tentative D call TRBD2 (6 bases). CDR1 and CDR2 (germline): LGHDT, YNNKEL (reference sequence). The CDR3 is 12 residues long. V lost 7 bases and J lost 6, with 13 bases in between. The DNA for the CDR3 is TGTGCCAGCATCTCACTCGGGGGCGAGCAGTACTTC. It encodes CASISLGGEQYF.

The chain couples TRBV9 to TRBJ1-3; D ambiguous. The length of the CDR3 is 15 residues. Trimming took 3 bases from V and 2 from J, leaving 12 bases between them. The germline CDR1 and CDR2 sequences are SGDLS and YYNGEE. CDR3 amino acids: CASSATASTGNTIYF. The CDR3 DNA is TGTGCCAGCAGCGCCACCGCGTCCACTGGAAACACCATATATTTT.

The V call is TRBV19, the J call TRBJ1-5; TRBD1 might be the D (6 bases). The CDR3 has 13 amino acids. CDR1 and CDR2 (germline): LNHDA, SQIVND (reference sequence). V was clipped by 10 bases and J by 3 bases, with 13 bases between them. The CDR3 sequence: CATKQGNNQPQHF. The CDR3 DNA is TGTGCCACCAAACAGGGCAACAATCAGCCCCAGCATTTT.

V usage is TRBV7-9 and J usage is TRBJ1-3, with D maybe TRBD1 (5 bases). Trimming cost V 1 base and J 2 bases, with 12 bases left between them. CDR3 length: 16 residues. The germline CDR1 and CDR2 sequences are SEHNR and FQNEAQ (reference sequence). The CDR3 is CASSLVSGLTGNTIYF. DNA for the CDR3: TGTGCCAGCAGCTTAGTTTCAGGGCTAACTGGAAACACCATATATTTT.

V usage is TRBV28 and J usage is TRBJ1-5; TRBD1 might be the D (5 bases). This CDR3 is 14 amino acids long. Germline V gives CDR1 MDHEN, CDR2 SYDVKM. Trimming pared 2 bases from V and 7 bases from J, leaving 12 bases between. The CDR3 region is CASSLHQGGQPQHF. The CDR3 coding sequence is TGTGCCAGCAGTTTACATCAGGGCGGACAGCCCCAGCATTTT.

The chain has TRBV7-9 and TRBJ1-4; a weak D match, TRBD1 (6 bases). With 4 bases removed from V and 5 bases from J, the gap between germline ends came to 17 bases. The CDR3 extends over 16 amino acids. Germline V gene lookup returns CDR1 SEHNR and CDR2 FQNEAQ (reference sequence). The CDR3 coding sequence is TGTGCCAGCAGCTCGGGGTGGGGGCCAGCAAATGAAAAACTGTTTTTT. Residues: CASSSGWGPANEKLFF. Together with reference TRBV7-9 and TRBJ1-4, the CDR3 gives the full variable domain: DTGVSQNPRHKITKRGQNVTFRCDPISEHNRLYWYRQTLGQGPEFLTYFQNEAQLEKSRLLSDRFSAERPKGSFSTLEIQRTEQGDSAMYLCASSSGWGPANEKLFFGSGTQLSVL.

This clone was recorded only once. The chain combines TRBV6-5 with TRBJ1-2, with unresolved D. V was cut by 6 bases and J by 7 bases, with 21 bases left in between. Germline loops: CDR1 MNHEY, CDR2 SVGAGI. The CDR3 covers 15 residues. The CDR3 protein is CASSPYLRPEVGYTF. In DNA, the CDR3 is TGTGCCAGCAGCCCCTACCTCCGGCCGGAGGTTGGCTACACCTTC.

Written as DNA, the CDR3 is TGTGCCAGTAGTACTATTTCAGGGGGCGGCACTGAAGCTTTCTTT. Its translation: CASSTISGGGTEAFF. The chain combines TRBV19 with TRBJ1-1; 8 bases are shared with TRBD1. CDR1 and CDR2 (germline): LNHDA, SQIVND (reference sequence). The CDR3 spans 15 residues. Trimming removed 4 bases from V and 4 bases from J; junction bases left unmatched: 8.

There are a few counts of this clone. J is TRBJ1-1 and V is TRBV27; unclear D gene. The V and J ends lost 9 bases and 0 bases respectively, with 11 bases between them. Germline CDR1 reads MNHEY; CDR2 reads SMNVEV (reference sequence). The CDR3 covers 13 residues. The CDR3 DNA is TGTGCCAGTCAAGTTCGGGTGAACACTGAAGCTTTCTTT. This codes for CASQVRVNTEAFF.

This chain joins TRBV28 and TRBJ2-7; tentative D call: TRBD1 (5 bases). V lost 3 bases, J lost 2 bases, and 35 bases lay in between. The CDR3 totals 22 residues. Germline CDR1 is MDHEN and CDR2 is SYDVKM. The CDR3 coding sequence is TGTGCCAGCAGTTTCGTATATTCGGTTCCAATGGCGCCTGGCGGACACCCCTACGAGCAGTACTTC. Its protein is CASSFVYSVPMAPGGHPYEQYF.

CDR3: CSVDSSSNTQYF. CDR3 DNA: TGCAGCGTCGACAGCAGTTCCAATACGCAGTATTTT. V and J are TRBV29-1 and TRBJ2-3, with a possible D match to TRBD1 (5 bases). CDR3 length: 12 amino acids. CDR1 SQVTM and CDR2 ANQGSEA come from the germline V gene. The V and J ends lost 6 bases and 7 bases respectively, with 14 bases between them.

The genes are TRBV19 and TRBJ1-1; TRBD1 aligns across 9 bases. CDR1 is LNHDA and CDR2 is SQIVND in the germline V gene (reference sequence). The CDR3 has 12 amino acids. The trim removed 7 bases at V and 8 bases at J, leaving 5 bases unmatched. CDR3 sequence reads: CASTLGQGEAFF. CDR3 coding DNA: TGTGCCAGTACCTTAGGACAGGGGGAAGCTTTCTTT. The variable domain in full, with the rest retrieved from reference TRBV19 and TRBJ1-1, is DGGITQSPKYLFRKEGQNVTLSCEQNLNHDAMYWYRQDPGQGLRLIYYSQIVNDFQKGDIAEGYSVSREKKESFPLTVTSAQKNPTAFYLCASTLGQGEAFFGQGTRLTVV.

For the CDR3, the DNA is TGCGCCAGCAGCCTGCAGGGGGCCCAGAACACCATATATTTT. Protein: CASSLQGAQNTIYF. This chain uses TRBV5-1 with TRBJ1-3; 8 positions agree with TRBD1. Germline CDR1 SGHRS, CDR2 YFSETQ. The V gene end was trimmed by 4 bases and the J gene end by 7 bases; junction bases not matched to a gene: 7. CDR3 length: 14 amino acids.

This chain connects TRBV5-1 to TRBJ2-7, with TRBD2 matching over 7 bases. This CDR3 spans 15 amino acids. The germline gives CDR1 SGHRS, CDR2 YFSETQ. V lost 3 bases and J lost 4; bases outside the gene matches: 10. In DNA form, the CDR3 reads TGCGCCAGCAGCTCCGAACCGGGACTAAGATACGAGCAGTACTTC. It translates to CASSSEPGLRYEQYF.

In its sample, this clone was seen once. This sequence joins TRBV12-3 or TRBV12-4 and TRBJ2-7; the D gene is possibly TRBD1 (5 bases). V shed 6 bases and J shed 3 bases, with 12 bases lying between them. The CDR3 is made up of 13 amino acids. The CDR3 nucleotides read TGTGCCAGCAGAGGATCAGGGCTCTACGAGCAGTACTTC. It yields the protein CASRGSGLYEQYF.

The V gene is TRBV19, the J gene TRBJ1-1; D may be TRBD1 (5 bases). V was clipped by 7 bases and J by 2 bases, with 11 bases between them. CDR1 is LNHDA and CDR2 is SQIVND in the germline V gene (reference sequence). This CDR3 comprises 13 residues. In DNA, the CDR3 is TGTGCCAGTAACCAGGGCGCCAACACTGAAGCTTTCTTT. This translates into CASNQGANTEAFF.

The rearrangement joins TRBV29-1 to TRBJ2-1; TRBD2 is a possible D gene (6 bases). The CDR3 consists of 16 residues. Germline values: CDR1 SQVTM, CDR2 ANQGSEA. Trimming removed 0 bases from V and 0 bases from J, with 12 bases in between. The CDR3 loop reads CSVEEASGSSYNEQFF. The CDR3 DNA is TGCAGCGTTGAAGAAGCCAGCGGGTCCTCCTACAATGAGCAGTTCTTC.

This clone was seen more than once but under ten times. The chain combines TRBV15 with TRBJ2-7; 8 bases are shared with TRBD1. V lost 3 bases and J lost 3; bases outside the gene matches: 10. There are 16 residues in the CDR3. The germline CDR1 and CDR2 sequences are LNHNV and YYDKDF (reference sequence). The CDR3 DNA follows: TGTGCCACCAGCAGCGCCGGGAACAGGGGGATCTACGAGCAGTACTTC. It codes for CATSSAGNRGIYEQYF.

The chain combines TRBV7-9 with TRBJ2-7, with TRBD1 matching 8 bases. Looked up from germline, CDR1 is SEHNR and CDR2 is FQNEAQ (reference sequence). This CDR3 is 14 amino acids long. J gave up 3 bases and V 3 bases, and 4 bases lay outside the gene matches. CDR3 DNA sequence: TGTGCCAGCAGCTTTGGACAGGGCCTCTACGAGCAGTACTTC. It yields the protein CASSFGQGLYEQYF. Full variable domain (remainder filled in from reference TRBV7-9 and TRBJ2-7): DTGVSQNPRHKITKRGQNVTFRCDPISEHNRLYWYRQTLGQGPEFLTYFQNEAQLEKSRLLSDRFSAERPKGSFSTLEIQRTEQGDSAMYLCASSFGQGLYEQYFGPGTRLTVT.

V usage is TRBV20-1 and J usage is TRBJ2-3; the D gene is possibly TRBD1 (5 bases). Trimming cost V 3 bases and J 5 bases, with 6 bases left between them. This CDR3 has 11 amino acids. Germline CDR1 reads DFQATT; CDR2 reads SNEGSKA (reference sequence). This CDR3 reads CSASREDTQYF. CDR3 coding DNA: TGCAGTGCTAGCAGGGAAGATACGCAGTATTTT.